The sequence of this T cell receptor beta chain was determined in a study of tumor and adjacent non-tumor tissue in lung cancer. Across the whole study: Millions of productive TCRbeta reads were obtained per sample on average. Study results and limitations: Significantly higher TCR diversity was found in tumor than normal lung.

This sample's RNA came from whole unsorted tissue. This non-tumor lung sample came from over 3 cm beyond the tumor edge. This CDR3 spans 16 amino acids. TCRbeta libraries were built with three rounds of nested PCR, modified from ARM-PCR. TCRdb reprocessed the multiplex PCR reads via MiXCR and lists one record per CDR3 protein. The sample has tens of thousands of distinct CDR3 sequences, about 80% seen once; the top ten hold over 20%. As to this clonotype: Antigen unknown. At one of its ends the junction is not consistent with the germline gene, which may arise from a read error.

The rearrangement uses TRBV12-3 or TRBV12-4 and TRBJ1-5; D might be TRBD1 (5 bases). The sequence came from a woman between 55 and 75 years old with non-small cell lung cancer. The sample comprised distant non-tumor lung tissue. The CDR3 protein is CVSSLGRGVGNQPQHF. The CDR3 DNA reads TGTGTCAGCAGCCTAGGGAGAGGGGTGGGCAATCAGCCCCAGCATTTT.